This TCR beta chain was sequenced in a study of blood T cell repertoires in COVID-19. Data came from immunoSEQ multiplex PCR; TCRdb stores just in-frame clones and leaves some out. The sample records 150,000 to 160,000 clones, around 78% being singletons. CDR1 and CDR2 from the germline V gene are SGHTA and FQGTGA. The CDR3 runs to 14 residues. Trimming stripped 5 bases from V and 1 base from J, with 8 bases between. The origin of this receptor is an elderly man with acute or convalescent COVID-19. The V and J genes are TRBV7-3 and TRBJ2-2, with no clear D. The material sequenced was peripheral blood. The CDR3 DNA reads as TGTGCCAGCAGCGGAGCGAGGAACACCGGGGAGCTGTTTTTT. It encodes CASSGARNTGELFF.